This TCR beta chain was sequenced during a study of T-cell reconstitution after alpha-beta-depleted transplantation in children listed by TCRdb under 2016. Notes on the research overall: The study quantitatively tracked T-cell immune reconstitution after TCRalphabeta/CD19-depleted allogeneic hematopoietic cell transplantation in children using TCR repertoire profiling.

Receptor libraries were prepared by PCR. TCRdb names Illumina HiSeq 2500 as the instrument used. TCR library preparation used molecular barcoding, with unique molecular identifiers applied to normalize quantification of the TCRbeta repertoire. Using fastp at Q25 and MiXCR, TCRdb reprocessed the public reads and kept productive beta chains. Entries that share a CDR3 protein sequence are merged under the most common genes and DNA. Present in this sample are about 500,000 distinct CDR3 sequences, over 25% of which were seen just once. Roughly 2.5% of the sample belongs to the ten largest clones. V has 6 bases trimmed and J has 3 bases trimmed; junction bases matching no gene number 9. The cysteine opens and the phenylalanine closes a CDR3 of 14 amino acids. Only the CDR3 DNA is retained, 42 bases long and in frame from the first base. CDR1 DFQATT and CDR2 SNEGSKA were looked up in the germline V gene (reference sequence).

On this clonotype itself: The target of this receptor is not known. Nothing much larger sits one base from this clone, and base qualities are not available.

The V gene is TRBV20-1 and the J gene is TRBJ2-7, and 9 junctional nucleotides match TRBD1. The sequence came from a human donor who donated a stem cell graft to a child with aplastic anemia. The sample here was PBMCs from the stem cell graft donor, taken from the stem cell graft. The DNA is TGCAGTGCAAAAGACCTGGGACAGGGCTACGAGCAGTACTTC. Protein translation: CSAKDLGQGYEQYF.